These 9 T cell receptor beta chains were sequenced from one sample in a study of cytomegalovirus exposure and HLA in healthy donors. The primer mix had 60 Vbeta and 13 Jbeta primers. Data came from immunoSEQ multiplex PCR; TCRdb stores just in-frame clones and leaves some out. The table has 110,000 or so clones, approximately 67% seen once; the top ten hold roughly 8%. The sample consisted of PBMCs. The receptors here all came from a man younger than 35 in good health and CMV-seropositive.

This clone was detected a few times. The chain uses TRBV6-6 and TRBJ2-7; D gene ambiguous. This CDR3 has 15 residues. Germline values: CDR1 MNHNY, CDR2 SVGAGI (reference sequence). Trimming shortened V by 2 bases and J by 2 bases, and 13 bases separated the two germline ends. CDR3 sequence: CASSYAAVGPYEQYV. The DNA of the CDR3 is TGTGCCAGCAGTTACGCGGCAGTAGGTCCCTACGAGCAGTACGTC.

This clone showed up just once. The V and J genes are TRBV7-6 and TRBJ2-2; the D is unclear. In germline, CDR1 is SGHVS, CDR2 FNYEAQ. V was cut by 5 bases and J by 8 bases, with 9 bases left in between. CDR3 length: 12 amino acids. As DNA, the CDR3 is TGTGCCAGCAGCCCCCACTGGGGGGAGCTGTTTTTT. Translated: CASSPHWGELFF.

The chain recombines TRBV5-8 with TRBJ2-1, with a tentative D call TRBD1 (5 bases). The germline V and J ends were trimmed by 3 bases and 9 bases, with 10 bases remaining between them. The germline gives CDR1 SGHTS, CDR2 YDEGEE. This CDR3 comprises 12 residues. CDR3 in amino acids: CASSYQGTEQFF. Here the CDR3 DNA reads TGTGCCAGCAGCTACCAGGGAACTGAGCAGTTCTTC. Variable domain in full (rest from reference TRBV5-8 and TRBJ2-1): EAGVTQSPTHLIKTRGQQATLRCSPISGHTSVYWYQQALGLGLQFLLWYDEGEERNRGNFPPRFSGRQFPNYSSELNVNALELEDSALYLCASSYQGTEQFFGPGTRLTVL.

The chain joins TRBV19 to TRBJ2-2; 8 nucleotides agree with TRBD1. The junction had 8 bases not matched to a gene; V was cut back by 7 bases and J by 7 bases. The CDR3 spans 14 residues. Germline V gene data show CDR1 as LNHDA and CDR2 as SQIVND (reference sequence). CDR3 sequence: CASTTRGQGGELFF. CDR3 in DNA: TGTGCCAGTACCACCAGGGGGCAGGGCGGGGAGCTGTTTTTT. The full variable domain, its missing parts supplied by reference TRBV19 and TRBJ2-2, is DGGITQSPKYLFRKEGQNVTLSCEQNLNHDAMYWYRQDPGQGLRLIYYSQIVNDFQKGDIAEGYSVSREKKESFPLTVTSAQKNPTAFYLCASTTRGQGGELFFGEGSRLTVL.

The CDR3 bases are TGCGCCAGCAGTGGCGGGACAGCAGAGGAGCAGTACGTC. The encoded protein is CASSGGTAEEQYV. The rearrangement uses TRBV10-2 and TRBJ2-7, with TRBD1 as a possible D gene (7 bases). Germline CDR1 is WSHSY and CDR2 is SAAADI. V was trimmed by 4 bases and J by 7 bases, leaving 14 bases between them. This CDR3 has 13 amino acids.

The chain employs TRBV7-6 and TRBJ2-1; 7 bases are a match to TRBD1. Germline V gene sequence: CDR1 SGHVS, CDR2 FNYEAQ. There are 17 residues in the CDR3. V lost 4 bases and J lost 4; bases outside the gene matches: 13. This chain's CDR3 is CASSSQTGTALYNEQFF. In DNA, the CDR3 is TGTGCCAGCAGCTCTCAGACCGGGACAGCTTTGTACAATGAGCAGTTCTTC.

Notes on this clone: Its ends do not fully match the called genes, so a read error is possible. The V call is TRBV5-1, the J call TRBJ2-5; TRBD2 matches at 10 bases. CDR1 SGHRS and CDR2 YFSETQ come from the germline V gene. The CDR3 has 13 amino acids. CDR3 nucleotides: TGCGCCAGCAGCTCGAGGACTAGCGGAGAGCGGGACTTC. Translating it yields CASSSRTSGERDF.

This clone was counted only a few times. The V and J genes are TRBV5-1 and TRBJ2-3; 9 bases line up with TRBD1. The CDR3 sequence is 14 residues long. With V trimmed by 5 bases and J by 5 bases, 6 bases remained unmatched. Germline CDR1 is SGHRS and CDR2 is YFSETQ. This CDR3 reads CASRLQGAGDTQYF. DNA of the CDR3: TGCGCCAGCAGATTACAGGGGGCTGGAGATACGCAGTATTTT.

A few counts support this clone. The rearrangement joins TRBV2 to TRBJ2-2; 8 bases agree with TRBD1. J lost 5 bases, V lost 6 bases, and 11 bases had no gene match. The CDR3 covers 16 residues. Germline V gene lookup returns CDR1 SNHLY and CDR2 FYNNEI. The chain's CDR3 is CASRPGQGAGTGELFF. For the CDR3, the DNA is TGTGCCAGCAGACCCGGACAGGGTGCTGGTACCGGGGAGCTGTTTTTT.